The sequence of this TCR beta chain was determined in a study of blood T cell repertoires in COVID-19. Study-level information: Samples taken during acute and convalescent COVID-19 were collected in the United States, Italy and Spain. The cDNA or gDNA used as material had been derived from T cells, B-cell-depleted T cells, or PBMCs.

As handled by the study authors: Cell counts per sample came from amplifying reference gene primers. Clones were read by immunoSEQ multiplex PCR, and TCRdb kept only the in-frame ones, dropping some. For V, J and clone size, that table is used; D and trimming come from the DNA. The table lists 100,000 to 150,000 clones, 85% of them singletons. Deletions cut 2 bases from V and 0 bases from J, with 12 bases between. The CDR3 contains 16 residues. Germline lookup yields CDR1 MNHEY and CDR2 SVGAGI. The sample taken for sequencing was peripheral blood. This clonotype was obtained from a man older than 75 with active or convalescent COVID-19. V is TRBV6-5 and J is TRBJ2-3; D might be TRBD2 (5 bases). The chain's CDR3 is CASSYVRVRSTDTQYF. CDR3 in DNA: TGTGCCAGCAGTTACGTGAGGGTTAGGAGCACAGATACGCAGTATTTT.